A single T cell receptor beta chain is shown here with its context. The sample comes from a study of cytomegalovirus exposure and HLA in healthy donors. CDR1 is SGHKS, CDR2 YYEKEE, per germline (reference sequence). V lost 4 bases, J lost 3 bases, and 8 bases stayed unmatched. The CDR3 runs 16 residues. The PCR made use of 60 Vbeta and 13 Jbeta primers. Clones were sequenced by immunoSEQ multiplex PCR, and TCRdb holds only the in-frame ones, with some missing. The data contain around 180,000 clones, 87% of them singletons. The sample comprised PBMCs. The chain has TRBV5-5 and TRBJ1-3; TRBD1 matches 9 bases. The TCR comes from a girl under two years old in good health and CMV-seronegative. The CDR3 spells CASSVTGGAFGNTIYF. In DNA form, the CDR3 reads TGTGCCAGCAGCGTAACAGGGGGCGCGTTTGGAAACACCATATATTTT.